This T cell receptor beta chain emerged from a study of cytomegalovirus exposure and HLA in healthy donors. Study-wide points: Follow-up analysis later connected one missense variant in DCLRE1C with trimming of TCR beta V- and J-genes.

13 Jbeta primers and 60 Vbeta primers were used for the PCR. As handled by the study authors: Unique TCR beta chains numbered about 72 million in a later analysis, with around 10 million shared. The method was immunoSEQ multiplex PCR; TCRdb's version includes in-frame clones alone and lacks a portion of them. The V and J calls and the clone size are those of that table, but D and trimming were determined from the DNA. The sample lists 150,000 to 250,000 clones; roughly 85% were seen once. As to this clone: What it binds is not known.

V gave up 5 bases and J gave up 4 bases; unmatched junction bases: 5. The CDR3 is 15 residues long. Germline CDR1 PRHDT, CDR2 FYEKMQ (reference sequence). The chain links TRBV13 to TRBJ2-7, with 13 bases that match TRBD2. The sequence came from a woman in her 30s in good health and CMV-seropositive. The sequencing sample was made of PBMCs. As DNA, the CDR3 is TGTGCCAGCAGCATACTAGCGGGGGGGCCTTACGAGCAGTACTTC. This gives the protein CASSILAGGPYEQYF.